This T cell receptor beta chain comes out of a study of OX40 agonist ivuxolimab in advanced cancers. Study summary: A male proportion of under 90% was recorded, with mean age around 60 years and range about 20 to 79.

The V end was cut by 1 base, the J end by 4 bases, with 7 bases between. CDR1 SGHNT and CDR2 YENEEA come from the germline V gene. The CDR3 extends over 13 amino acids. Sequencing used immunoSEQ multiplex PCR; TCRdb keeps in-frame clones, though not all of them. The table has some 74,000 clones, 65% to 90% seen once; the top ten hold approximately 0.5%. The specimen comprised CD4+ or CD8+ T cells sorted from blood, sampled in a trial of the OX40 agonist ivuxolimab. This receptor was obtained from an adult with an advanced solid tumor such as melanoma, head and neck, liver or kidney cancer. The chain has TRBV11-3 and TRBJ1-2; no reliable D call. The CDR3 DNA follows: TGTGCCAGCAGCTTAGGAGAAGGCTATGGCTACACCTTC. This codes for CASSLGEGYGYTF.